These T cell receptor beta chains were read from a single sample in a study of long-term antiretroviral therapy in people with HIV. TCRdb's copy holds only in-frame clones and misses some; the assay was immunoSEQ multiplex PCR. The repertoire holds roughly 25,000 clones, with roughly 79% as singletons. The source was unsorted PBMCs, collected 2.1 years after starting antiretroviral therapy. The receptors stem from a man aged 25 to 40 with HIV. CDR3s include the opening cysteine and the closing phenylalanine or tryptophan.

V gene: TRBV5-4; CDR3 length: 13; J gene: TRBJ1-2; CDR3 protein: CASSLLANYGYTF
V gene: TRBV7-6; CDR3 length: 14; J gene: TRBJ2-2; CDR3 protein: CASSLGVGTGELFF
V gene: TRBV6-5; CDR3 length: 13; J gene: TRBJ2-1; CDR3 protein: CASRKAGYNEQFF
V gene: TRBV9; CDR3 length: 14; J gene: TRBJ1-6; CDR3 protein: CASSVRTENSPLHF
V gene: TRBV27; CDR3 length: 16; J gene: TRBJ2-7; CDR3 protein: CASSLGRGPLSYEQYF
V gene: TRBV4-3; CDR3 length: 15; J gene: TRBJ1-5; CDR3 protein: CASSQDSGSGQPQHF
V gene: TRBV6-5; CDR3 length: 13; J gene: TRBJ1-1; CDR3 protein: CASSGAVNTEAFF
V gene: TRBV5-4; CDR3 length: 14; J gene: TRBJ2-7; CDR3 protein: CASSQSTSGAIQYF
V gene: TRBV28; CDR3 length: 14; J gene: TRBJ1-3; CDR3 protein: CASSRNVIRNTIYF
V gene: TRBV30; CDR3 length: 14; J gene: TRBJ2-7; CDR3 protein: CAWSVIRNTYEQYF
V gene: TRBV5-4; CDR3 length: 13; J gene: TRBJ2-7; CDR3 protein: CASSWDRGIEQYF
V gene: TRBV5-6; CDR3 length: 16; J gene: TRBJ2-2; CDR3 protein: CASSLWYRTNTGELFF
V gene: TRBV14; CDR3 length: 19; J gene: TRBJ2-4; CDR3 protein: CASSPWTSGSQLAKNIQYF
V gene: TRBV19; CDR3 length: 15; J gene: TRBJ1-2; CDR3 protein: CASSGPGQGLYGYTF
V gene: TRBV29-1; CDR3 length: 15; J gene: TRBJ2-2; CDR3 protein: CSAADTMGGPGELFF
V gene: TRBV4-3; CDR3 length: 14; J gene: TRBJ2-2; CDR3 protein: CASERVLNTGELFF
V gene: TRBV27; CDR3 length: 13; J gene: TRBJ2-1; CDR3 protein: CASRFPGSGAQFF
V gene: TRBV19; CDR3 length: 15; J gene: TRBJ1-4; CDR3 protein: CASRRQGQGYEKLFF
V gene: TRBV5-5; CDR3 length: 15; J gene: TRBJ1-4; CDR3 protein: CASSLTGAFYEKLFF
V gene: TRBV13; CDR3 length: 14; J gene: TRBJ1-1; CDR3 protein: CASSPRQTNTEAFF
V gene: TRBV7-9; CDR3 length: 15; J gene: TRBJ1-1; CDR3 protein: CASSLGTGQNTEAFF
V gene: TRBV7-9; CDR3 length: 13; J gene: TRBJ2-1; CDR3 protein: CASSFRGIDEQFF
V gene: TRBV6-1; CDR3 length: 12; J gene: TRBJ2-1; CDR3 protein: CASRPGTREQFF
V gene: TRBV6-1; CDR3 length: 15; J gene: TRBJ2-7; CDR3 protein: CASTFFSGTSYEQYF
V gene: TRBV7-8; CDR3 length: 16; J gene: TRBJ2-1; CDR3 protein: CASSSGTSGGRYEQFF
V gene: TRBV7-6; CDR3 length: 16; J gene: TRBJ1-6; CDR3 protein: CASSLLQGGDNSPLHF
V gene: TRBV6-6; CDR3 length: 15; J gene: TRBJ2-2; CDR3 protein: CASSQPGFFTGELFF
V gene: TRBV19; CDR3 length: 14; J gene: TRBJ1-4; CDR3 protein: CASQPYGGIEKLFF
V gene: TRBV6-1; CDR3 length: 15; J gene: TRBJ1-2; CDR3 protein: CASSHSGQGAHGYTF
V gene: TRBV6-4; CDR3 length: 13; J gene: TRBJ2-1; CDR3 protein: CASSETGENEQFF
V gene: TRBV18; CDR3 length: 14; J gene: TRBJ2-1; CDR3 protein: CASSRSGGHNEQFF
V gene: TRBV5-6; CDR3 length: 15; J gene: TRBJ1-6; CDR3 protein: CASSSWDRVNSPLHF
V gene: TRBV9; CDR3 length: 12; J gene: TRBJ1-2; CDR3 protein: CASSVTGGGYTF
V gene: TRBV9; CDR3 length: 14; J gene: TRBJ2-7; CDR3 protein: CASSARGQTYEQYF
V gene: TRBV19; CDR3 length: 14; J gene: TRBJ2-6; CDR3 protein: CASSMITGANVLTF
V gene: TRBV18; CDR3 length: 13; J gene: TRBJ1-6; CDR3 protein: CASSPQQGSPLHF
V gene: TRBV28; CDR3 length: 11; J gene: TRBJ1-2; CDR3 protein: CASSGNYGYTF
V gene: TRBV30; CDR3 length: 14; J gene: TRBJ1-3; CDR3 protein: CAWSVRSSGNTIYF
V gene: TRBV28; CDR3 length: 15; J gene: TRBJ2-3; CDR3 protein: CASSSPQGAEDTQYF
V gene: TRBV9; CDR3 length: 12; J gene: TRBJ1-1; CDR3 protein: CASSDRNTEAFF
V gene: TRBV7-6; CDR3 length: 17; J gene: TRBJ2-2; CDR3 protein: CASSLTPGLANTGELFF
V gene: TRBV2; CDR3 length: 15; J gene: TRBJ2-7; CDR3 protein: CASSSRDRLSYEQYF
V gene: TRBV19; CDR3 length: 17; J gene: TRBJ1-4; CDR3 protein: CASSILPTGGANEKLFF
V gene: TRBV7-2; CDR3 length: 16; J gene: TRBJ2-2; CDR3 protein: CASSLDPGRAPGELFF
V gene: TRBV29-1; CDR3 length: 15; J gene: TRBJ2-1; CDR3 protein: CSVEEPAGILVGQFF
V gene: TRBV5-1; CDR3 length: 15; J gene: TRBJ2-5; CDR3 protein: CASRETGGTQETQYF
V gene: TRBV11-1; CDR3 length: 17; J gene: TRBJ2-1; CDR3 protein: CASSLVPAFGSYNEQFF
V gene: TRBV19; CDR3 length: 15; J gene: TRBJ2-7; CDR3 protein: CASSMASGSAYEQYF
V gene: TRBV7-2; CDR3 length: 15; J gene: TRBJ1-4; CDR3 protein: CASSLAGTALEKLFF
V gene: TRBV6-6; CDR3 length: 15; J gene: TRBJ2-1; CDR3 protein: CASTPGLAGVGEQFF
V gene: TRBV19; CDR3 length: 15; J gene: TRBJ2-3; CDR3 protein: CASTPWALQWDTQYF
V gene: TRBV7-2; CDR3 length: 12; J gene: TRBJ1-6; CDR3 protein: CASSWANSPLHF
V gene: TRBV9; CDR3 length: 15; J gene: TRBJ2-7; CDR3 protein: CASSLSGTATYEQYF
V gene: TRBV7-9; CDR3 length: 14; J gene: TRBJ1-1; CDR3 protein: CASSLGLQGVEAFF
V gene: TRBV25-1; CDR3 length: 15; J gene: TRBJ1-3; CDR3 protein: CASSEWTDSGNTIYF
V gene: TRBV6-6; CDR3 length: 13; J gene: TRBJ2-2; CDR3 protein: CASTRANTGELFF
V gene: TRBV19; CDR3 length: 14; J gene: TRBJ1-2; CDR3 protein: CASSIGQGAGGYTF
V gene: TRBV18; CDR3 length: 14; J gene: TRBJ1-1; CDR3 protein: CASSPGAANTEAFF
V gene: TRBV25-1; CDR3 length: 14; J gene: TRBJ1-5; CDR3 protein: CASSVTGSNQPQHF
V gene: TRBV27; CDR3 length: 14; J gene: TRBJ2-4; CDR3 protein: CASSPGLAKNIQYF